This T cell receptor beta chain was captured in a study of CD8 T cells in Susac syndrome (dated by TCRdb to the late 2010s). Regarding the research as a whole: Of the Susac syndrome patients who were sequenced, about 6 had clinically active disease and roughly eight were in clinical remission. At blood withdrawal, Susac syndrome patients were either therapy-naive, taking corticosteroids (in some cases with IVIg as well), or taking IVIg alone. Repertoire sequencing was used to test whether CD8+ T cell activation and differentiation in Susac syndrome was antigen driven. The clonality of the CD8+ T cell repertoire was compared across over 10 healthy donors, some 14 Susac syndrome patients and about 15 multiple sclerosis patients.

With regard to this clonotype: It lacks a known antigen. Per-base quality was not reported, and no clone a single base away is much larger than it.

Peripheral blood CD8+ and CD4+ T cells from healthy donors, Susac syndrome patients and multiple sclerosis patients were profiled by high-throughput TCR beta sequencing. Recently defined diagnostic criteria for definite or probable disease were met by the Susac syndrome patients. Bulk CD8+ and CD4+ T cells were purified magnetically by negative isolation, whereas CD8+ TEMRA cells were enriched by FACS. Blood was drawn into EDTA tubes, processed within 24 hours, and PBMCs were isolated by density gradient centrifugation. PBMCs intended for TCR sequencing were frozen in liquid nitrogen and were later thawed in a 37 degrees C water bath. A purity of at least 90% was achieved for sorted or isolated CD4+, CD8+ and CD8+ TEMRA cells. According to the germline V gene (reference sequence), CDR1 reads PRHDT and CDR2 reads FYEKMQ. The CDR3 runs 16 residues from the cysteine to the phenylalanine. Of all the DNA, just the CDR3 is kept, 48 bases in frame from base 1. The germline V end is reduced by 4 bases and the J end by 3 bases; junction bases left unmatched: 10.

RNA was extracted using the RNeasy kit, and roughly 0.5 to 1 ug of the RNA was reverse transcribed with random hexamers. The immunoSEQ multiplex PCR assay, covering 54 Vbeta and 13 Jbeta segments, was used to amplify TCR beta CDR3 regions. Bias from PCR amplification was corrected by using a synthetic template baseline for primer optimization and for computational correction. As for how the authors treated the data: Reads were annotated to V, D and J genes per IMGT and analyzed with immunoSEQ Analyzer, keeping only productive sequences. Clonality was computed as one minus Shannon entropy normalized by log2 of the number of productive unique sequences. For each patient and control, public and private clones were evaluated within the 100 most prevalent clones. A clone was defined as Susac-specific if it was absent from the healthy and MS cohorts, from 950 to 1,300 published viral clones and from other ImmuneACCESS disease sequences. The public reads were reprocessed in TCRdb via fastp at Q25 and MiXCR, keeping in-frame beta chains. When rows share a CDR3 protein, they turn into one entry using the most common DNA and genes. The V and J calls follow TCRdb's processing rather than the paper's. This sample comprises 100,000 to 150,000 distinct CDR3 sequences, about 94% of them detected only once. Clones ranked in the top ten supply 0.2% to 0.25% of the sample.

The research as a whole found: The number of individuals in the TCR sequencing and HLA analysis was acknowledged as relatively small. CD8+ repertoires in Susac syndrome showed clonal expansion, which was highest in CD8+ TEMRA cells and was greater in clinically active patients than in remitting patients. Roughly 15 and five Susac-specific public clones were found in the total CD8+ and CD8+ TEMRA repertoires, respectively.

This receptor was obtained from a human donor with Susac syndrome. Recombination joined TRBV13 with TRBJ1-2; 8 central nucleotides agree with TRBD1. The material sequenced was CD8+ T cells from PBMCs. This receptor has the CDR3 CASSSKQGVKDYGYTF. The nucleotides are TGTGCCAGCAGCTCGAAACAGGGGGTTAAGGACTATGGCTACACCTTC.